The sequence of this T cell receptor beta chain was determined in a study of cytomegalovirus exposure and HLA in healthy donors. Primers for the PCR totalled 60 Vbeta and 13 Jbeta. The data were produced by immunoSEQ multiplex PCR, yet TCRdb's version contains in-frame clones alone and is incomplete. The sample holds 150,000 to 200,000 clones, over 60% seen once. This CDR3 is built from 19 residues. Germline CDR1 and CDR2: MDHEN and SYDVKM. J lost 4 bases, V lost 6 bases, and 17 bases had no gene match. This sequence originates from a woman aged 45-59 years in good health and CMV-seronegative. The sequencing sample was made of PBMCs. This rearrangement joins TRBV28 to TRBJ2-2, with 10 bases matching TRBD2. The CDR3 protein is CASSYFWASGGRFTGELFF. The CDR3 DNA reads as TGTGCCAGCAGCTACTTTTGGGCTAGCGGGGGCCGCTTCACCGGGGAGCTGTTTTTT.